This TCR beta chain was sequenced in a study of blood T cell repertoires in COVID-19 (TCRdb year 2020). For the study in its entirety: Samples from collaborators originated in the United States, Italy and Spain and spanned both the acute and convalescent phases of COVID-19. The material from the prospective study consisted of cDNA or gDNA derived from T cells, B-cell-depleted T cells, or PBMCs. Subjects who had been exposed to COVID-19, were actively infected with it, or had recovered from it provided the deeply sampled blood TCRbeta repertoires that made up the dataset. A freely available public database, intended as a resource for researchers studying the immune response to SARS-CoV-2, is where the repertoires were released. The samples were drawn from two sources: the first 160 participants of the ongoing ImmuneRACE study, and some 1,300 subjects contributed by 6 global collaborators. The sample metadata nearly always contained a de-identified subject ID, COVID-19 status, age in years and sex. Where available, HLA class I and class II types were obtained from metadata supplied by the sample provider rather than from assay-based typing. Points the paper makes about the study in general: Clinical and demographic metadata were provided uncurated, with the amount varying by source and participant.

The CDR1 and CDR2 encoded by the germline V gene are SGDLS and YYNGEE. Germline trimming amounts to 4 bases on V and 4 bases on J, with 11 as the count of junction bases outside the gene matches. Including the terminal cysteine and phenylalanine, the CDR3 comprises 16 residues. Only CDR3 DNA remains: 48 bases, in frame from the first base. The collaborating institutions used their own protocols to collect whole blood in K2EDTA tubes. For TCRbeta analysis, collaborator samples were shipped as frozen whole blood, as isolated PBMCs, or as DNA extracted from either sample type. Note on this clone: What this receptor recognizes is not known. Base qualities are not recorded, but no much larger clone differs from it by a single base.

TCRbeta CDR3 regions were amplified from genomic DNA by means of the immunoSEQ Assay, a bias-controlled multiplex PCR. The source study handled its data this way. Nucleated cell counts per sample were estimated from amplification of reference gene primers within the assay. Sequence reads were collapsed and filtered to measure the absolute abundance of every unique TCRbeta CDR3 rearrangement. For each sample, productive Simpson clonality was calculated as the square root of Simpson's diversity index over productive rearrangements. Here the immuneACCESS table is served through TCRdb, limited to in-frame sequences with V and J called. Missing clones are a known gap in these copies; in checked studies unresolved V genes cover under half, and the rest lacks a known reason. The DNA was the basis for D and trimming; V, J and clone size are from that table. Present in this sample are 190,000 or so clones, roughly 89% of which were seen just once. Of the sample, roughly 6.7% is held by the ten largest clones.

The sequence derives from a man aged 40-49 years with acute or convalescent COVID-19. The rearrangement joined TRBV9 to TRBJ2-3; TRBD2 agrees with 8 junctional bases. What was sequenced was peripheral blood. The bases are TGTGCCAGCAGCACCCAAGGAACGGGGGGGCCAGATACGCAGTATTTT. Translated, this is CASSTQGTGGPDTQYF.